This T cell receptor (beta chain) came from a study of tumor and adjacent non-tumor tissue in lung cancer. Study information: Patients comprised roughly 12 adenocarcinoma, 2 squamous cell carcinoma and 1 small cell lung cancer. Aged about 31 to 85 years, patients included fewer than 11 men and 5 women with stage I to III disease.

The template was RNA from unsorted bulk tissue. TCRbeta libraries were built with three rounds of nested PCR, modified from ARM-PCR. TCRdb ran MiXCR on the multiplex PCR reads and lists one entry per CDR3 protein. The sample records under 95,000 distinct CDR3 sequences, 67% being singletons. This clonotype has ten or more counts. V shed 5 bases and J shed 3 bases, with 17 bases lying between them. Germline V gene sequence: CDR1 MGHRA, CDR2 YSYEKL. The CDR3 is 15 residues long. This receptor was identified in a man between 60 and 70 years old with non-small cell lung cancer. What was sequenced was lung tumor tissue. The chain has TRBV4-1 and TRBJ2-7, with D perhaps assigned TRBD1 or TRBD2 (6 bases each). The CDR3 nucleotides are TGCGCCAGCAGCTCGGAAGGGGGGCGGATCTACGAGCAGTACTTC. This codes for CASSSEGGRIYEQYF.